This T cell receptor beta chain was found in a study of shared clonotypes between healthy human individuals. General observations from the study: Memory subsets generally showed lower estimated richness than naive subsets. There were few donors, and this limited the genetic and exposure-history diversity represented.

As for this clone: Its antigen is currently unknown.

CDR1 and CDR2 (germline): MGHDK, SYGVNS. This CDR3 is built from 15 residues. The ends were cut back, 4 bases at V and 0 bases at J, with 13 bases in the middle. An assay was performed, and its level was deep. An even split of each subset's genomic DNA across several immunoSEQ plates was performed. The table came from immunoSEQ multiplex PCR; TCRdb's copy has only in-frame clones and leaves some out. Here the sample spans 1.5 million to 2.5 million clones, approximately 94% being singletons. CD45RO-negative CD8 cells positively selected for CCR7 made up the naive population, which excluded terminally differentiated effector memory CD45RA+ cells.

The TCR was taken from a man younger than 35 in good health. This chain uses TRBV25-1 with TRBJ2-7, with D perhaps matching TRBD2 (6 bases). The sample consisted of naive CD8+ T cells sorted from blood. CDR3 sequence reads: CASSVRGGFSYEQYF. The CDR3 DNA reads as TGTGCCAGCAGTGTCCGAGGAGGGTTCTCCTACGAGCAGTACTTC.